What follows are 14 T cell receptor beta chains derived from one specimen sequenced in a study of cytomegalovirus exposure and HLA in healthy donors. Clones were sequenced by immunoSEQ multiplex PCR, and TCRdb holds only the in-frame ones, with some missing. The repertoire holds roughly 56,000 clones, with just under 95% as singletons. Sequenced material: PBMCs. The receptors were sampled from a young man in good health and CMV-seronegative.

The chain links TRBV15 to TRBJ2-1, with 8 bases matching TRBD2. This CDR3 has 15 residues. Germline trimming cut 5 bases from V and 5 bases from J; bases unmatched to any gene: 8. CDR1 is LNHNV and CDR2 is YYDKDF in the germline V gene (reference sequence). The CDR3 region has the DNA TGTGCCACCAGCGTTCAACGGGAGGGCCACAATGAGCAGTTCTTC. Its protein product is CATSVQREGHNEQFF.

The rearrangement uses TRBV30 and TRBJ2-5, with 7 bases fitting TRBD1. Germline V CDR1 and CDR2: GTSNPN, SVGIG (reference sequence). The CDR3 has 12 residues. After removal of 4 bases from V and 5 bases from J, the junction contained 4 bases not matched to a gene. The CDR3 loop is CAWKGAGETQYF. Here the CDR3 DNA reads TGTGCCTGGAAGGGGGCGGGTGAGACCCAGTACTTC.

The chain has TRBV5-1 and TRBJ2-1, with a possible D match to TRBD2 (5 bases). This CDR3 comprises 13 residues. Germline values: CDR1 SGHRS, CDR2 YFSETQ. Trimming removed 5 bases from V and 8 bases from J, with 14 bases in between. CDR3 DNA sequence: TGCGCCAGCAGACACCCGGGGATCGATGAGCAGTTCTTC. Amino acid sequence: CASRHPGIDEQFF. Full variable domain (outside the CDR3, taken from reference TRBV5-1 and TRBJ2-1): KAGVTQTPRYLIKTRGQQVTLSCSPISGHRSVSWYQQTPGQGLQFLFEYFSETQRNKGNFPGRFSGRQFSNSRSEMNVSTLELGDSALYLCASRHPGIDEQFFGPGTRLTVL.

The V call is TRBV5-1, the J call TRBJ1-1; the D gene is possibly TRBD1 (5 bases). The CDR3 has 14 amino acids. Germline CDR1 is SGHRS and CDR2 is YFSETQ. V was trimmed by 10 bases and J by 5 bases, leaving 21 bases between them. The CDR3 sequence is CASQRQGGWTEAFF. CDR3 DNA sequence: TGCGCCTCCCAAAGGCAGGGCGGATGGACTGAAGCTTTCTTT.

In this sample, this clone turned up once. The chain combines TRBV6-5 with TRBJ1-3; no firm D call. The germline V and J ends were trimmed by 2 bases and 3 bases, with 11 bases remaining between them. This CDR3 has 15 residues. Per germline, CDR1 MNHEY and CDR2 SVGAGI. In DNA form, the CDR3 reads TGTGCCAGCAGTTACCGGGAGGGAGTTGGAAACACCATATATTTT. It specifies CASSYREGVGNTIYF.

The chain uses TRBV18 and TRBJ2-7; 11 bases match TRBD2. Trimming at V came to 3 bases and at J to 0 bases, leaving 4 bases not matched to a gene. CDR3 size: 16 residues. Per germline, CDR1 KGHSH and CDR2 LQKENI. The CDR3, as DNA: TGTGCCAGCTCACCCGGACTAGCGGGCGCCTCCTACGAGCAGTACTTC. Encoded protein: CASSPGLAGASYEQYF.

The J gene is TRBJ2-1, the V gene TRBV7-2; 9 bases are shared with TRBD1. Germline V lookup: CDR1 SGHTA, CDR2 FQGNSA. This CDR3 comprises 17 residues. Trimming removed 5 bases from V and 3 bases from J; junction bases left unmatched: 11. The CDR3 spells CASSGEGSTGGYNEQFF. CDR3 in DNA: TGTGCCAGCAGCGGAGAGGGGTCGACAGGGGGCTACAATGAGCAGTTCTTC.

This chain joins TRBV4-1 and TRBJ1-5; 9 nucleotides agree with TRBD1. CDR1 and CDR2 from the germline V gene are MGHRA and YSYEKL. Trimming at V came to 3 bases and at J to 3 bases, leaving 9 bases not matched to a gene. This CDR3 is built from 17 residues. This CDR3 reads CASSHLWTGEYNQPQHF. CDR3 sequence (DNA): TGCGCCAGCAGCCATCTCTGGACAGGGGAATACAATCAGCCCCAGCATTTT.

The CDR3: CASSLWGRRGSYNEQFF. The DNA of the CDR3 is TGTGCCAGCAGCTTATGGGGTCGGCGGGGCTCCTACAATGAGCAGTTCTTC. The chain recombines TRBV7-9 with TRBJ2-1, with a weak D call TRBD2 (6 bases). The CDR3 length is 17 residues. With 2 bases removed from V and 0 bases from J, the gap between germline ends came to 14 bases. CDR1 and CDR2 from the germline V gene are SEHNR and FQNEAQ (reference sequence).

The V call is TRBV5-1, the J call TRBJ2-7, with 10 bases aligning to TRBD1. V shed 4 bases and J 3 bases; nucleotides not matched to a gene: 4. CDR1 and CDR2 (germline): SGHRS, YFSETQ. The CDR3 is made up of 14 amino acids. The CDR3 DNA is TGCGCCAGCAGCATTCGGACAGGGGGCTACGAGCAGTACTTC. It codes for CASSIRTGGYEQYF. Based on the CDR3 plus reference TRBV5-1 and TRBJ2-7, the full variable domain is KAGVTQTPRYLIKTRGQQVTLSCSPISGHRSVSWYQQTPGQGLQFLFEYFSETQRNKGNFPGRFSGRQFSNSRSEMNVSTLELGDSALYLCASSIRTGGYEQYFGPGTRLTVT.

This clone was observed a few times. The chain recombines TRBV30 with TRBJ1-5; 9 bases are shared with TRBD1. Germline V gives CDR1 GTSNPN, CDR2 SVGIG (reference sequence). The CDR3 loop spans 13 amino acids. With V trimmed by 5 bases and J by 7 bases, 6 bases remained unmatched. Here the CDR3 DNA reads TGTGCCTGGTCACAGGGGGCGAGGCAGCCCCAGCATTTT. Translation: CAWSQGARQPQHF.

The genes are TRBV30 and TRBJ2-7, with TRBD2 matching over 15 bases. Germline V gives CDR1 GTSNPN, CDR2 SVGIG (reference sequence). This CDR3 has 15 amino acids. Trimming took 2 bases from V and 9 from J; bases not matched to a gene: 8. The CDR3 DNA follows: TGTGCCTGGAGTCCCCGGACTAGCGGGAGGGCGGCGCAGTACTTC. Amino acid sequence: CAWSPRTSGRAAQYF.

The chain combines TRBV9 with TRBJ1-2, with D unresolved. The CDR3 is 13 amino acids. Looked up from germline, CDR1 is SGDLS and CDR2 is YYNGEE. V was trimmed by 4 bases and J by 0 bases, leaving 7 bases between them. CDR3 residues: CASSPSANYGYTF. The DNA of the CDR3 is TGTGCCAGCAGCCCCTCAGCTAACTATGGCTACACCTTC.

The CDR3 is CASSSPGDEQYF. Here the CDR3 DNA reads TGTGCCAGCAGTTCTCCAGGGGACGAGCAGTACTTC. The chain has TRBV28 and TRBJ2-7, with a possible D match to TRBD1 (6 bases). Between the trimmed V and J ends, which lost 4 bases and 5 bases, there was a span of 9 bases. CDR1 is MDHEN, CDR2 SYDVKM, per germline. The CDR3 extends over 12 amino acids.